This T cell receptor (beta chain) was profiled in a study of CD8 T cells in ankylosing spondylitis. Regarding the study as a whole: A TCR beta motif of 7 or 8 highly homologous variants appeared characteristic of ankylosing spondylitis blood. Relatively rare in peripheral blood, disease-linked clones were also CD8+. Reportedly, matched ankylosing spondylitis synovial fluid was significantly enriched for disease-linked clones.

TCR beta libraries were made by quantitative 5'-RACE with molecular barcodes. TCRdb itself ran the 5' RACE reads through MiXCR, one entry per CDR3 protein. Of around 330,000 distinct CDR3 sequences in the sample, around a tenth were seen once. The CDR3 runs 13 residues. The V end was cut by 8 bases, the J end by 3 bases, with 13 bases between. CDR1 is MDHEN, CDR2 SYDVKM, per germline. Note on this clonotype: What it recognizes is unknown.

The receptor comes from a female donor with ankylosing spondylitis or in good health (not recorded which). Sample: blood, either unsorted or a sorted T cell fraction (not recorded which). The chain is built from TRBV28 and TRBJ2-5; no clear D. The CDR3 nucleotides read TGTGCCAGCGCCGTCATAAAAGAAGAGACCCAGTACTTC. This translates into CASAVIKEETQYF.